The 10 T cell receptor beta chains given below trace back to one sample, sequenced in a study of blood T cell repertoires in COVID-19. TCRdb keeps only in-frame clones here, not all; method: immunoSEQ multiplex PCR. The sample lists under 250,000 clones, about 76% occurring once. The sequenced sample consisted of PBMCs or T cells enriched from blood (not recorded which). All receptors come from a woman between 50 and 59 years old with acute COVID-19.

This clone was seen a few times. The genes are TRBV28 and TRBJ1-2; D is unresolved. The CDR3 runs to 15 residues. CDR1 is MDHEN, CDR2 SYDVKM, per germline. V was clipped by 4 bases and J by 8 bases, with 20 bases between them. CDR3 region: CASSSGLEGVRGYTF. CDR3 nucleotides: TGTGCCAGCAGTTCGGGGTTGGAGGGTGTTCGCGGCTACACCTTC.

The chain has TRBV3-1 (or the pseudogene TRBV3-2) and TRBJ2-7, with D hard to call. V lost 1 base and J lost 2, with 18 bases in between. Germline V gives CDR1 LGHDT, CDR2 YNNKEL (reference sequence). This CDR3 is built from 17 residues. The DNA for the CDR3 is TGTGCCAGCAGCCAAGTTCGCCTACAGCCTCCTCCCTACGAGCAGTACTTC. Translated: CASSQVRLQPPPYEQYF.

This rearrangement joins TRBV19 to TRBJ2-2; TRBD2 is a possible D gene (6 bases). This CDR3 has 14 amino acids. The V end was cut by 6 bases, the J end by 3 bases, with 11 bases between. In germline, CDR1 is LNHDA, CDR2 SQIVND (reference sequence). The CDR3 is CASRRREYTGELFF. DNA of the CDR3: TGTGCCAGTAGACGGCGGGAATACACCGGGGAGCTGTTTTTT.

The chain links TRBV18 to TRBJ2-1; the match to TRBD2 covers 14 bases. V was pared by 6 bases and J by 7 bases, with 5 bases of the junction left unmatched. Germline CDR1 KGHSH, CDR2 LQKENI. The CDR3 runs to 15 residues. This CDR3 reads CASSPGTSGRNEQFF. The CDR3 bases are TGTGCCAGCTCCCCTGGGACTAGCGGGAGAAATGAGCAGTTCTTC.

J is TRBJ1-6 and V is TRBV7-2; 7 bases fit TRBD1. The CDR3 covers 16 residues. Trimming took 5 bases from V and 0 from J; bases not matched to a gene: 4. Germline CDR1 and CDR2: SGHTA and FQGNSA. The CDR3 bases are TGTGCCAGCAGCACGGGACAGAGCTCCTATAATTCACCCCTCCACTTT. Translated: CASSTGQSSYNSPLHF. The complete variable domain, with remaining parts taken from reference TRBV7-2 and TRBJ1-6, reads GAGVSQSPSNKVTEKGKDVELRCDPISGHTALYWYRQSLGQGLEFLIYFQGNSAPDKSGLPSDRFSAERTGGSVSTLTIQRTQQEDSAVYLCASSTGQSSYNSPLHFGNGTRLTVT.

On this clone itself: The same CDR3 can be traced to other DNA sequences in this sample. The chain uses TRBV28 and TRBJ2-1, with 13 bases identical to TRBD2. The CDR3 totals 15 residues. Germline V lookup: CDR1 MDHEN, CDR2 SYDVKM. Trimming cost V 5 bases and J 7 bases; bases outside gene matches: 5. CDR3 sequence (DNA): TGTGCCAGCAGTAGGACTAGCGGGAGCAGAAATGAGCAGTTCTTC. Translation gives CASSRTSGSRNEQFF.

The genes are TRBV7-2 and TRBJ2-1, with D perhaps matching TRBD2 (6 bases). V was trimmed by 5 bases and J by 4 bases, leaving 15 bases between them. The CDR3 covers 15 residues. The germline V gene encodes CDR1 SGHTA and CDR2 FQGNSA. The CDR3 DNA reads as TGTGCCAGCAGCCGGGATGCGGGGCAGTACAATGAGCAGTTCTTC. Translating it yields CASSRDAGQYNEQFF.

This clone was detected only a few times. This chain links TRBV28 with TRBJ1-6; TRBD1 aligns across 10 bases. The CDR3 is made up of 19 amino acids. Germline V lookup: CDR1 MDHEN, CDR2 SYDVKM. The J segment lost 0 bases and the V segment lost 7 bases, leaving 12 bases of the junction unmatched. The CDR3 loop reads CASTPRTGGISSYNSPLHF. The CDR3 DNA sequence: TGTGCCAGCACCCCGCGGACAGGGGGAATAAGCTCCTATAATTCACCCCTCCACTTT.

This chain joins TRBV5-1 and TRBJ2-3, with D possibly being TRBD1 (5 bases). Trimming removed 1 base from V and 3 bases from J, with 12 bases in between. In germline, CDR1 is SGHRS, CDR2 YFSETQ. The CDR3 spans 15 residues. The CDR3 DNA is TGCGCCAGCAGCTTGATCTCGCAGGGTACAGATACGCAGTATTTT. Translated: CASSLISQGTDTQYF.

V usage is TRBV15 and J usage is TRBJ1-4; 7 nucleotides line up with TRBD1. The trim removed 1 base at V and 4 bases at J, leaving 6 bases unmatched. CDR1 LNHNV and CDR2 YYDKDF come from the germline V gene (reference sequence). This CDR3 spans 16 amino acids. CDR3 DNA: TGTGCCACCAGCAGAGGCTGGGACAGTGTTAATGAAAAACTGTTTTTT. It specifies CATSRGWDSVNEKLFF.